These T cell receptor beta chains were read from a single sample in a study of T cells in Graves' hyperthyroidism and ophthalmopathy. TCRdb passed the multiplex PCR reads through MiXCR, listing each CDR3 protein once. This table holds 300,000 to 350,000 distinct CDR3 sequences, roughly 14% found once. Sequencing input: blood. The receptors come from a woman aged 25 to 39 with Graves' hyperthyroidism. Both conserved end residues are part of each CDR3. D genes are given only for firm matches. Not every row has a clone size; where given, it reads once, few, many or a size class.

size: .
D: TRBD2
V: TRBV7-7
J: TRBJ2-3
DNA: TGTGCTAGCAGCCCCACCCCGGGAGGGCCTCAGTATTTT
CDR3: CASSPTPGGPQYF

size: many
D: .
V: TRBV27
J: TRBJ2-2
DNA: TGTGCCAGCAGATTCCTTGTCGGCACCGGGGAGCTGTTTTTT
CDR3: CASRFLVGTGELFF

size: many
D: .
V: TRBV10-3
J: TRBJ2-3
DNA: TGTGCCATCAGTGAGTGGACCTCATCCCCCACAGATACGCAGTATTTT
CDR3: CAISEWTSSPTDTQYF

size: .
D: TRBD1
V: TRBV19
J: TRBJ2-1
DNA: TGTGCCAGTAGTGTACAGGGGGCTTGGAATGAGCAGTTCTTC
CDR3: CASSVQGAWNEQFF

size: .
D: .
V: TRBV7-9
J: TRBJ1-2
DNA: TGTGCCAGCAGTTCATCCGGGACGCACGAGGGCTACACCTTC
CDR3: CASSSSGTHEGYTF

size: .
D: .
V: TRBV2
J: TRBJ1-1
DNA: TGTGCCAGCAGTGAGGCCGACCGGAGGGAATCTGAAGCTTTCTTT
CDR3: CASSEADRRESEAFF

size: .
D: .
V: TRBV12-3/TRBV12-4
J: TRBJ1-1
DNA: TGTGCCAGCAGTTTGACCCGGGACCCACCCGCGGCTTTCTTT
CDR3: CASSLTRDPPAAFF

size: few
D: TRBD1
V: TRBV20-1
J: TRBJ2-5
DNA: TGCAGTGCTTCCCTGGGACAGGGTAGACGGGAGACCCAGTACTTC
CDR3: CSASLGQGRRETQYF

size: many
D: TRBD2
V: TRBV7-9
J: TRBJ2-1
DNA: TGTGCCAGCAGCCCGATGGGACTAGCCTCCTACAATGAGCAGTTCTTC
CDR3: CASSPMGLASYNEQFF

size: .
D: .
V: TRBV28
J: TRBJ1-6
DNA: TGTGCCAGCCTTTCTCAGGGAATGAGTTCACCCCTCCACTTT
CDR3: CASLSQGMSSPLHF

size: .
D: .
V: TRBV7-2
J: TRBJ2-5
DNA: TGTGCCAGCAGCTTAGTGATCGCGGGAACCAAGTACTTC
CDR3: CASSLVIAGTKYF

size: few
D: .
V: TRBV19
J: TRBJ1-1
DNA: TGTGCCAGTAGTATCGGGACACGTCCGGGATCTTTCTTT
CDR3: CASSIGTRPGSFF

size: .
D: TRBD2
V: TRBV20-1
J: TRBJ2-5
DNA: TGCAGTGCTAGCCCAGCGGGATACCAAGAGACCCAGTACTTC
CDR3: CSASPAGYQETQYF

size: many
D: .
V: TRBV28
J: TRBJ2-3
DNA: TGTGCCAGCAGCCTGGACGGGAATACGCAGTATTTT
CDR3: CASSLDGNTQYF

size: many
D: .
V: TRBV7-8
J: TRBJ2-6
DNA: TGTGCCAGCAGCTTTTTCGGACCTGGGGCCAACGTCCTGACTTTC
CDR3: CASSFFGPGANVLTF

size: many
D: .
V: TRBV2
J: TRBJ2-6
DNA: TGTGCCAGCACCTGGGACGGACACTCTGGGGCCAACGTCCTGACTTTC
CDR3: CASTWDGHSGANVLTF

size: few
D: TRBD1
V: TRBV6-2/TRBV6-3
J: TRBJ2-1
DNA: TGTGCCAGCAGTTACGCCAGACAGGGGCCCTACAATGAGCAGTTCTTC
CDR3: CASSYARQGPYNEQFF

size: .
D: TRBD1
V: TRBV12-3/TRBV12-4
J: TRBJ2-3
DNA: TGTGCCAGCAGACCTGACAGGGGGCACGCCAACACAGATACGCAGTATTTT
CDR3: CASRPDRGHANTDTQYF

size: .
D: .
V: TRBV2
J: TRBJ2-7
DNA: TGTGCCGGCAGTCCTTTTACACCGAACGAGCAGTACTTC
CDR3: CAGSPFTPNEQYF

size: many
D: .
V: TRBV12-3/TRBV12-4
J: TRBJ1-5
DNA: TGTGCCAGCAGTAAAACAGGAAATCAGCCCCAGCATTTT
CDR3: CASSKTGNQPQHF

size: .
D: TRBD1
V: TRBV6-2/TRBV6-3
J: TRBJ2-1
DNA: TGTGCCAGCAGCCTGAACAGGGGCATGGGGAGTGAGCAGTTCTTC
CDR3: CASSLNRGMGSEQFF

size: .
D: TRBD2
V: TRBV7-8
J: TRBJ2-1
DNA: TGTGCCAGCAGCTTAGCGACGGCGGGAGGGTACAATGAGCAGTTCTTC
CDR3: CASSLATAGGYNEQFF

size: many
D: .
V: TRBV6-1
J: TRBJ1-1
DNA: TGTGCCAGCAGTGCCAACAACCTGAACACTGAAGCTTTCTTT
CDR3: CASSANNLNTEAFF

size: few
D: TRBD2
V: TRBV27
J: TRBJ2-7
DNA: TGTGCCAGCAGTTTGGTTGGGACTAGCGGGATTTTTCGTTACGAGCAGTACTTC
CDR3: CASSLVGTSGIFRYEQYF

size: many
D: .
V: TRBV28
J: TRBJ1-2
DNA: TGTGCCAGCACCCATCCCCGTAACTATGGCTACACCTTC
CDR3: CASTHPRNYGYTF

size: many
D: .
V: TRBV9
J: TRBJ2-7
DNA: TGTGCCAGCAGCGTAGCTCACCAGCCCTACGAGCAGTACTTC
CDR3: CASSVAHQPYEQYF

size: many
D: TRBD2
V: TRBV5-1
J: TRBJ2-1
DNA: TGCGCCAGCAGAACTAGCGGGAGCCCATACAATGAGCAGTTCTTC
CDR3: CASRTSGSPYNEQFF

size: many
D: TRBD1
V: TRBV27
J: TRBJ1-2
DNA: TGTGCCAGCAGTCCCTTACATACAGGGGACGGCTACACCTTC
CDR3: CASSPLHTGDGYTF

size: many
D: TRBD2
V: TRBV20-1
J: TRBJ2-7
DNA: TGCAGTGCTAGAGGACTAGCTGGGGATCTCTCCTACGAGCAGTACTTC
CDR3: CSARGLAGDLSYEQYF

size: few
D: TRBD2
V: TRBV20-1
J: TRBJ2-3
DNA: TGCAGTGTGTCTAGCGGGATAGATACGCAGTATTTT
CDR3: CSVSSGIDTQYF

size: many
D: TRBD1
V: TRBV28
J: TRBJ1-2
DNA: TGTGCCAGCAGTCCGGGACAGAGAGTATATGGCTACACCTTC
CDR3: CASSPGQRVYGYTF

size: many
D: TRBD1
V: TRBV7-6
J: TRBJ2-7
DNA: TGTGCCAGCAGCCCCAGACAGGGACCCAACGAGCAGTACTTC
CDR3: CASSPRQGPNEQYF

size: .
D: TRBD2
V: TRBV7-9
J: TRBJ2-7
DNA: TGTGCCAGCAGCTCCCGACTAGCGGGAGGTGCCTACGGGCAGTACTTC
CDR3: CASSSRLAGGAYGQYF

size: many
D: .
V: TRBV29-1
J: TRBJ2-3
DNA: TGCAGCGTTGAGGATGGGTTCACAGATACGCAGTATTTT
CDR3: CSVEDGFTDTQYF

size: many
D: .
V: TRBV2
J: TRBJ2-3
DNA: TGTGCCAGCAGTCCTAGATCGGACTGGACTGATACGCAGTATTTT
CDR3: CASSPRSDWTDTQYF

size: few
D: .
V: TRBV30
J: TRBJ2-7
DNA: TGTGCCTGGAGTCCGGATGCCGGGACAAGATACGAGCAGTACTTC
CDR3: CAWSPDAGTRYEQYF

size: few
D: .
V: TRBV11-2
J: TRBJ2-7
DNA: TGTGCCAGCAGCTTAGCATCCTTCTACGAGCAGTACTTC
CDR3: CASSLASFYEQYF

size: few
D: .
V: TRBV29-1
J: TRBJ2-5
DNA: TGCAGCGTTGAAGTGCGAGGGGCCCAGTACTTC
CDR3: CSVEVRGAQYF

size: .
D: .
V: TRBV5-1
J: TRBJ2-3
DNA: TGCGCCAGCACCCCCGGACAGTCCCGAGATACGCAGTATTTT
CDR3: CASTPGQSRDTQYF

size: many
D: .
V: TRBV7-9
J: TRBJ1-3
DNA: TGTGCCAGCAGCTTTTCGGGGCCAGTCGGAAACACCATATATTTT
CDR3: CASSFSGPVGNTIYF

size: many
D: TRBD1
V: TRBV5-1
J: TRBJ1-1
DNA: TGCGCCAGCAGCAGGGACAGGGGGTCTCTTCCCACTGAAGCTTTCTTT
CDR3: CASSRDRGSLPTEAFF

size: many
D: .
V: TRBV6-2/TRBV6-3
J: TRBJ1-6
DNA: TGTGCCAGCAGCCACCGCGACCTCCTCGATTCACCCCTCCACTTT
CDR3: CASSHRDLLDSPLHF

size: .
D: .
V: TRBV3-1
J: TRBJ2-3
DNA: TGTGCCAGCAGCAGGAAAGGGGCAGATACGCAGTATTTT
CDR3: CASSRKGADTQYF

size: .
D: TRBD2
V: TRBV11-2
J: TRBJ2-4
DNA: TGTGCCAGCAGGGGCCCGGGACTAGCGGGAGGAAATCAGTACTTC
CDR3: CASRGPGLAGGNQYF

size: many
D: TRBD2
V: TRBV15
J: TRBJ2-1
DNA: TGTGCCACCAGCAGAGAGGAGGCGGCTAGCGGAAACAATGAGCAGTTCTTC
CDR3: CATSREEAASGNNEQFF

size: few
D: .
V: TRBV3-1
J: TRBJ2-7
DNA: TGTGCCAGCAGCCTGGGGCGGTCGGAGTTCTACGAGCAGTACTTC
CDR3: CASSLGRSEFYEQYF

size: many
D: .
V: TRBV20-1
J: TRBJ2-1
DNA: TGCAGTGCTAGTGCAGCGGCTTACAATGAGCAGTTCTTC
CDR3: CSASAAAYNEQFF

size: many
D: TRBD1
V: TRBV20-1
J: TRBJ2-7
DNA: TGCAGTGCACCCCGGACAGGGGGCGCGGACGAGCAGTACTTC
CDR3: CSAPRTGGADEQYF

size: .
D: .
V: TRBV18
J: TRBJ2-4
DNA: TGTGCCAGCTCACCGGGGGACCGTCAGGGCATTCAGTACTTC
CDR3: CASSPGDRQGIQYF

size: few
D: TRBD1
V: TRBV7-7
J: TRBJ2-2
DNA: TGTGCTAGCAGCCTGAGGCAGGGGGCTGCCACCGGGGAGCTGTTTTTT
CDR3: CASSLRQGAATGELFF

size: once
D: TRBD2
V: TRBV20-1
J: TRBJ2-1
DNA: TGCAGTGCTTCTTTAGCGGGAGGGCTGTCCTACAATGAGCAGTTCTTC
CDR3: CSASLAGGLSYNEQFF

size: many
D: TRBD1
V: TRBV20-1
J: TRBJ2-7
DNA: TGCAGTGCCTCAAGCCAGGGGGCCACCTCCTACGAGCAGTACTTC
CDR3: CSASSQGATSYEQYF

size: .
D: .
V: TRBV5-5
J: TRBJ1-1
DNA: TGTGCCACCCAGGGCACAATGAACACTGAAGCTTTCTTT
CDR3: CATQGTMNTEAFF

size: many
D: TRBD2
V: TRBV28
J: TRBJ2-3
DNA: TGTGCCAGCAGTTTAGCGGGGGATGCTAGCACAGATACGCAGTATTTT
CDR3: CASSLAGDASTDTQYF

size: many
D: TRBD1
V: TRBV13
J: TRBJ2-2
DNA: TGTGCCAGCAGCTTAGCGACAGGGCCTTACACCGGGGAGCTGTTTTTT
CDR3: CASSLATGPYTGELFF

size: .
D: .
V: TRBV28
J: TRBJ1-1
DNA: TGTGCCAGCCTCACCCCCCCCACCCCCCCCACTGAAGCTTTCTTT
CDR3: CASLTPPTPPTEAFF